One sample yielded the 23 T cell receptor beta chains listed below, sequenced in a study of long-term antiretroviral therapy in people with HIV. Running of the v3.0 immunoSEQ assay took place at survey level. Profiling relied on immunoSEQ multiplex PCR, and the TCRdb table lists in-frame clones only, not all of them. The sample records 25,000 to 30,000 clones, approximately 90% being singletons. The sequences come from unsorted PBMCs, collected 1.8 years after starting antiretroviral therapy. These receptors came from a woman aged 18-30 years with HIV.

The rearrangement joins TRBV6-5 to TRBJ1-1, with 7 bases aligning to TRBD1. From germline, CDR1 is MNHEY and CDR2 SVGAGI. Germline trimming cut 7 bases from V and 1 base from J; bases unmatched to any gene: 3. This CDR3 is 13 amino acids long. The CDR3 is CASTNRGNTEAFF. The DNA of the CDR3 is TGTGCCAGCACCAACAGGGGGAACACTGAAGCTTTCTTT.

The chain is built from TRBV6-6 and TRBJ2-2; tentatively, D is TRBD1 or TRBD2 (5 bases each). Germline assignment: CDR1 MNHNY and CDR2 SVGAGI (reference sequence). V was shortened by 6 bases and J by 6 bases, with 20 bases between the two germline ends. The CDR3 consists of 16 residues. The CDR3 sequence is CASRLFGTLGPGELFF. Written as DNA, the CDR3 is TGTGCCAGCAGACTATTCGGGACCCTCGGACCCGGGGAGCTGTTTTTT.

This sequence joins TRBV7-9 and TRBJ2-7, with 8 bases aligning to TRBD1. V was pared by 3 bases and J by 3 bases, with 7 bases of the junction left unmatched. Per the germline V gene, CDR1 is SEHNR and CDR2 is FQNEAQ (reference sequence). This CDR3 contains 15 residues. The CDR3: CASSFIRDRLYEQYF. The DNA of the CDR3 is TGTGCCAGCAGCTTTATCCGGGACAGGCTCTACGAGCAGTACTTC.

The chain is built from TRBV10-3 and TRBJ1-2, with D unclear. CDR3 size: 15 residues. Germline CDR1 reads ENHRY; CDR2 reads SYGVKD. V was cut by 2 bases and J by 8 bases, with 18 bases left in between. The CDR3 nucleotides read TGTGCCATCAGTGAGCCTGGAACCAGCGCTAGGGGCTACACCTTC. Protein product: CAISEPGTSARGYTF.

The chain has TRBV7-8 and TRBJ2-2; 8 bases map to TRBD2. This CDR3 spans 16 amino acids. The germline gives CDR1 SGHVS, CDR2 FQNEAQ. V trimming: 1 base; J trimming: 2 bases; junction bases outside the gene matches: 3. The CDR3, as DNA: TGTGCCAGCAGCTTAGGCGGGAGGCACAACACCGGGGAGCTGTTTTTT. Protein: CASSLGGRHNTGELFF.

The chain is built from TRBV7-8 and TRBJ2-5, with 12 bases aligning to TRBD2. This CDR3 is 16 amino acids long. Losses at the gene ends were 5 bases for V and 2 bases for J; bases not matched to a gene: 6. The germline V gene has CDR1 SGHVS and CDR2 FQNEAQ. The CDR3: CASSLLGLAGQETQYF. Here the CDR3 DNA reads TGTGCCAGCAGCCTCCTTGGACTAGCGGGGCAAGAGACCCAGTACTTC.

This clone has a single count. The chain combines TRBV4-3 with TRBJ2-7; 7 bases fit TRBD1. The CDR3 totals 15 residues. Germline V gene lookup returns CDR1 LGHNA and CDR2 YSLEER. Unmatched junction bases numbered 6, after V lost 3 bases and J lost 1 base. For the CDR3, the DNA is TGCGCCAGCAGCCAGGAAGAGACAGGGTCCTACGAGCAGTACTTC. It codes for CASSQEETGSYEQYF.

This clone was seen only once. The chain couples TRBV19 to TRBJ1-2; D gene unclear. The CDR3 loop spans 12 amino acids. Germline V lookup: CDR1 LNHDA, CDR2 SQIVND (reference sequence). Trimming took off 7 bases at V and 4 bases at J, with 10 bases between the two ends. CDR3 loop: CASMHGPYGYTF. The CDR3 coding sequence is TGTGCCAGTATGCATGGCCCCTATGGCTACACCTTC. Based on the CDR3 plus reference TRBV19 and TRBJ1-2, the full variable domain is DGGITQSPKYLFRKEGQNVTLSCEQNLNHDAMYWYRQDPGQGLRLIYYSQIVNDFQKGDIAEGYSVSREKKESFPLTVTSAQKNPTAFYLCASMHGPYGYTFGSGTRLTVV.

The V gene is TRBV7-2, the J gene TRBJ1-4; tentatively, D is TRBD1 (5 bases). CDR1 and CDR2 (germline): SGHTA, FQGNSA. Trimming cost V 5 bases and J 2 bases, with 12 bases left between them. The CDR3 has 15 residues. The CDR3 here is CASSRDSSTNEKLFF. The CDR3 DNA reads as TGTGCCAGCAGCAGAGACAGCTCTACTAATGAAAAACTGTTTTTT.

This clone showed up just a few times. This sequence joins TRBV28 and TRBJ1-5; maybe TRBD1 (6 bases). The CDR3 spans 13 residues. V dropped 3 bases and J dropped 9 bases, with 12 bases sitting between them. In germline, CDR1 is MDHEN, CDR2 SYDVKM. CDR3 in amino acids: CASSLRGLLPQHF. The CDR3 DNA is TGTGCCAGCAGTTTGCGGGGGCTCCTGCCCCAGCATTTT.

In DNA, the CDR3 is TGTGCTAGTGCCCAATCCATCCCCGGAGGGGCAGGTTTACAAGAGACCCAGTACTTC. This gives the protein CASAQSIPGGAGLQETQYF. The rearrangement links TRBV12-5 to TRBJ2-5; the D gene is possibly TRBD2 (6 bases). CDR3 length equals 19 residues. Germline V gene data show CDR1 as LGHNT and CDR2 as FRNRAP. With 7 bases removed from V and 2 bases from J, the gap between germline ends came to 29 bases.

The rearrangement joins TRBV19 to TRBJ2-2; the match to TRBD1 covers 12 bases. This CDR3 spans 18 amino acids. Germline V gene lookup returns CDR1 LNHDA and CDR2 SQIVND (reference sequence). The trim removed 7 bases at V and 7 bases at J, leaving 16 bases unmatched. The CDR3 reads CASTPLPGQGARRGELFF. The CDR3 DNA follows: TGTGCCAGTACCCCTTTACCGGGACAGGGGGCGCGTCGCGGGGAGCTGTTTTTT.

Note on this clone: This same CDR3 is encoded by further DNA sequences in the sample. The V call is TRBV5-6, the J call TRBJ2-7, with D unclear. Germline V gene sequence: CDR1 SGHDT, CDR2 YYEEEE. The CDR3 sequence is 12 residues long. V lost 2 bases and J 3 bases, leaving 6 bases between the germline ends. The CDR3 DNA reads TGTGCCAGCAGCTTATCTAGCTACGAGCAGTACTTC. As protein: CASSLSSYEQYF.

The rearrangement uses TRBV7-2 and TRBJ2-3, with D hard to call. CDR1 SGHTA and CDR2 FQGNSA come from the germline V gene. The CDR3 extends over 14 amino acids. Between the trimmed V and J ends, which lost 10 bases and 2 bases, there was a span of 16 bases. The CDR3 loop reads CATLRVANTDTQYF. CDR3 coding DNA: TGTGCCACCCTACGAGTGGCCAACACAGATACGCAGTATTTT.

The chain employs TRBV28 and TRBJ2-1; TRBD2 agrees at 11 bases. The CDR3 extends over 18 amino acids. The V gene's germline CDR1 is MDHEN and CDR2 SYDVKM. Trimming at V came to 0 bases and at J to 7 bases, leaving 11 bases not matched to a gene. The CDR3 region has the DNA TGTGCCAGCAGTTTATGGGGTAGCGGGAGGGCCGAGACTAATGAGCAGTTCTTC. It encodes CASSLWGSGRAETNEQFF.

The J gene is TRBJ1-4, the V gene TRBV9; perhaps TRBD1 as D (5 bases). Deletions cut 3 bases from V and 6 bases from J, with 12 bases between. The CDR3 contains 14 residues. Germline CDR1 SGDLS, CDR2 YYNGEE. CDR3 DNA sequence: TGTGCCAGCAGCGAAATACCGGGGGATGAAAAACTGTTTTTT. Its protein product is CASSEIPGDEKLFF.

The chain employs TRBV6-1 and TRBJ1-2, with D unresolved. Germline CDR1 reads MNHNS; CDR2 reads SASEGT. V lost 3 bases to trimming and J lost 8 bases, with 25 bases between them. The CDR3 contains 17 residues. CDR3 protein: CASSEASLSGFLQGYTF. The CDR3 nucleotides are TGTGCCAGCAGTGAGGCCTCTCTAAGCGGCTTTTTGCAAGGCTACACCTTC.

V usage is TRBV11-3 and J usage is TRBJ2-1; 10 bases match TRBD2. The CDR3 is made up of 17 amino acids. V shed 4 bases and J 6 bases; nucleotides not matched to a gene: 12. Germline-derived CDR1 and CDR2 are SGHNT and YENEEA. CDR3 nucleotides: TGTGCCAGCAGCTACTCCCCCCTAGCGGGGGTCTCCAATGAGCAGTTCTTC. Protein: CASSYSPLAGVSNEQFF.

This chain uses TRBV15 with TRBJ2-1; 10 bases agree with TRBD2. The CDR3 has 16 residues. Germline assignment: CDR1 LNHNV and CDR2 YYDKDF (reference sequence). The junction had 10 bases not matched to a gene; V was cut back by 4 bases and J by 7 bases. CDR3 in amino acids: CATSTPGLAFRNEQFF. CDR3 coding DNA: TGTGCCACCAGCACCCCGGGACTAGCGTTTAGAAATGAGCAGTTCTTC.

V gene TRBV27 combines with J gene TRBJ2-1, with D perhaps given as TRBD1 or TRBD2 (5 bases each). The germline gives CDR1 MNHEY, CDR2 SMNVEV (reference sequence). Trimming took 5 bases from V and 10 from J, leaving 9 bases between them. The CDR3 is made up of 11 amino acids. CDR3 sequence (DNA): TGTGCCAGCAGTCCCGGGACGGAGCAGTTCTTC. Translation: CASSPGTEQFF.

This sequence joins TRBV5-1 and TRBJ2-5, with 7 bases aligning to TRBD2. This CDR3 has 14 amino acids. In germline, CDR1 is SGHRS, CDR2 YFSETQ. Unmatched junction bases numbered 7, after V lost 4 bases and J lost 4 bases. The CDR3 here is CASSPQGGIETQYF. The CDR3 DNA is TGCGCCAGCAGCCCCCAGGGAGGGATAGAGACCCAGTACTTC.

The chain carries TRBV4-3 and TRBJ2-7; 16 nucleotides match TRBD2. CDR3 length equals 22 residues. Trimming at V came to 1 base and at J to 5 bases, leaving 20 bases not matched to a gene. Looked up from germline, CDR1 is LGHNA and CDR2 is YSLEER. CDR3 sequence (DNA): TGCGCCAGCAGCCAAGGGTCAGGGGGCATGGGACTAGCGGGAGGGCCCATCCACGAGCAGTACTTC. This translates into CASSQGSGGMGLAGGPIHEQYF.

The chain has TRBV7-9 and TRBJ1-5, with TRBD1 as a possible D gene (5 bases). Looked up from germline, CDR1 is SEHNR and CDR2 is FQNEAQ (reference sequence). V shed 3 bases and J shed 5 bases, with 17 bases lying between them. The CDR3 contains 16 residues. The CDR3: CASSFRGGDGDQPQHF. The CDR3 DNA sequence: TGTGCCAGCAGCTTCCGAGGCGGGGACGGCGATCAGCCCCAGCATTTT.